The sequence of this T cell receptor (beta chain) was determined in a study of OX40 agonist ivuxolimab in advanced cancers. About the study: The study reported partial responses in three patients: one hepatocellular carcinoma, two cutaneous melanoma.

Worth noting for this clone: Its target is not known.

The germline V gene encodes CDR1 MNHEY and CDR2 SVGAGI. This CDR3 region has 15 residues. Trimming removed 6 bases at V and 1 base at J, with 14 bases between. Study-level results: Partial responders treated at 0.1-3.0 mg/kg exhibited clonal expansion among the lowest measured.

Clones were read by immunoSEQ multiplex PCR, and TCRdb kept only the in-frame ones, dropping some. The table lists some 16,000 clones, 80% to 90% of them singletons. The sequence derives from an adult with an advanced solid tumor such as melanoma, head and neck, liver or kidney cancer. The sequencing here drew on CD4+ or CD8+ T cells sorted from blood, taken in a trial of the OX40 agonist ivuxolimab. This rearrangement joins TRBV6-5 to TRBJ2-3, with D possibly TRBD1 on 5 matching bases. In DNA form, the CDR3 reads TGTGCCAGCAGCCCACAGGTTTCCGGCACAGATACGCAGTATTTT. Translation: CASSPQVSGTDTQYF.